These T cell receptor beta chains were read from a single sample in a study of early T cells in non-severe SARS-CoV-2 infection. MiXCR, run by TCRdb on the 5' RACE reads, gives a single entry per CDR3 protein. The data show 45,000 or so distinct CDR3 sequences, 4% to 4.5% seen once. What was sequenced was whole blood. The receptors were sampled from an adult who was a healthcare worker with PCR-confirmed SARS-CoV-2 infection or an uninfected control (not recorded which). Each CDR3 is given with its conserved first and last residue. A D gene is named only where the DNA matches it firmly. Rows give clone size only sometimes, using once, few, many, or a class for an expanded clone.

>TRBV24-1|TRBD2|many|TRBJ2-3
CATSDLGLAGASTDTQYF
TGTGCCACCAGTGATTTAGGGCTAGCGGGGGCGAGCACAGATACGCAGTATTTT
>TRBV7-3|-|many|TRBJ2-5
CASSWSNQETQYF
TGTGCCAGCAGCTGGTCGAACCAAGAGACCCAGTACTTC
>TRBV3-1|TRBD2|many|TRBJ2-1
CASSQLSGGNYNEQFF
TGTGCCAGCAGCCAACTTAGCGGGGGCAACTACAATGAGCAGTTCTTC
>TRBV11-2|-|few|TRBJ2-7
CASSSLSLGQEQYF
TGTGCCAGCAGCTCGCTTAGTTTGGGGCAGGAGCAGTACTTC
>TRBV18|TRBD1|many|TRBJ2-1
CASSRTGVDNEQFF
TGTGCCAGCTCACGGACAGGGGTGGACAATGAGCAGTTCTTC
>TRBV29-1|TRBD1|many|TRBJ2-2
CSVEYGQGHGELFF
TGCAGCGTTGAATACGGACAGGGCCACGGGGAGCTGTTTTTT
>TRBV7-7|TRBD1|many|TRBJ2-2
CASSSGQGDTGELFF
TGTGCTAGCAGCTCCGGACAGGGCGACACCGGGGAGCTGTTTTTT
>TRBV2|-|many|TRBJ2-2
CASSAPIESGELFF
TGTGCCAGCAGTGCACCCATCGAATCCGGGGAGCTGTTTTTT
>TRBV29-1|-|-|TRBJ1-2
CSVEWTDYGYTF
TGCAGCGTTGAATGGACAGACTATGGCTACACCTTC
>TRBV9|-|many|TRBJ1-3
CASSVGRVRGSGNTIYF
TGTGCCAGCAGCGTAGGGAGGGTGAGAGGCTCTGGAAACACCATATATTTT
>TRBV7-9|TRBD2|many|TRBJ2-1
CASSLSLGTSGGVNEQFF
TGTGCCAGCAGCTTATCTCTAGGCACTAGCGGGGGAGTCAATGAGCAGTTCTTC
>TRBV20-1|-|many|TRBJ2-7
CSARDVTGTYEQYF
TGCAGTGCTAGAGACGTCACGGGGACCTACGAGCAGTACTTC
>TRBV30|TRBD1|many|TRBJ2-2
CAWSSSGTGQPTGELFF
TGTGCCTGGAGTTCTTCCGGGACAGGTCAGCCCACCGGGGAGCTGTTTTTT
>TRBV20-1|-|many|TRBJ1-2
CSTFISRYGYTF
TGCAGTACTTTCATTAGTCGTTATGGCTACACCTTC
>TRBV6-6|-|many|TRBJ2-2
CASSLETGELFF
TGTGCCAGCAGTTTGGAGACCGGGGAGCTGTTTTTT
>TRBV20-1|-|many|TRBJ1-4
CSADGNEKLFF
TGCAGTGCTGACGGCAATGAAAAACTGTTTTTT
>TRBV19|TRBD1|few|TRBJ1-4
CASSGTGMNEKLFF
TGTGCCAGTAGCGGGACAGGGATGAATGAAAAACTGTTTTTT
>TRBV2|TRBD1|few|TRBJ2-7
CASSGGQGAEQYF
TGTGCCAGCAGTGGGGGACAGGGAGCCGAGCAGTACTTC
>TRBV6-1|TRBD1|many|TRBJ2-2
CASSSGTGVGELFF
TGTGCCAGCAGTTCCGGGACAGGGGTCGGGGAGCTGTTTTTT
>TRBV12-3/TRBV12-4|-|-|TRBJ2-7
CASSFNSASYEQYF
TGTGCCAGCAGTTTCAATAGCGCGTCCTACGAGCAGTACTTC
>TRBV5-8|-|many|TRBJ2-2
CATRALTSGNTGELFF
TGTGCCACCCGGGCCCTAACGAGCGGGAACACCGGGGAGCTGTTTTTT
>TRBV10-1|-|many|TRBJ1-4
CASLSRGTEKLFF
TGCGCCAGCCTTTCCCGGGGCACGGAAAAACTGTTTTTT
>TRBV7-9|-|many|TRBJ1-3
CASSPQDHSGNTIYF
TGTGCCAGCAGCCCCCAGGACCACTCTGGAAACACCATATATTTT